The entry below describes one TCR beta chain. This specimen comes from a study of cytomegalovirus exposure and HLA in healthy donors. The junction had 1 base not matched to a gene; V was cut back by 4 bases and J by 6 bases. Germline lookup yields CDR1 SGHRS and CDR2 YFSETQ. The CDR3 covers 12 residues. The study ran its PCR with 60 Vbeta and 13 Jbeta primers. Clones were sequenced by immunoSEQ multiplex PCR, and TCRdb holds only the in-frame ones, with some missing. This table holds approximately 150,000 clones, 70% to 80% found once. The chain couples TRBV5-1 to TRBJ1-1, with 9 bases identical to TRBD1. This receptor was identified in a man between 25 and 39 years old in good health and CMV-seropositive. Sequences were obtained from PBMCs. The CDR3 region is CASSRDRAEAFF. In nucleotides, the CDR3 is TGCGCCAGCAGCAGGGACAGGGCTGAAGCTTTCTTT.